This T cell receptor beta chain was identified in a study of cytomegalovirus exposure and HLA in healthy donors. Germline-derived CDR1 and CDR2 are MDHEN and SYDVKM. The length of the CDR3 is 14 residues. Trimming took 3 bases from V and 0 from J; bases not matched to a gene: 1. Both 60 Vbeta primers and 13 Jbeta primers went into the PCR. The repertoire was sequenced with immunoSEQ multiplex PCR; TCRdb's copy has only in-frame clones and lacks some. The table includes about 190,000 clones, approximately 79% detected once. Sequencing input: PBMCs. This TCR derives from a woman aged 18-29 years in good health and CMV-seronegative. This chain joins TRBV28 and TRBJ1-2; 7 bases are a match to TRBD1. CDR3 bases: TGTGCCAGCAGTTTTGACAGGGCTAACTATGGCTACACCTTC. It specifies CASSFDRANYGYTF.